The T cell receptor (beta chain) described here comes from a study of beta chain features in type 1 diabetes. In its sample, this clone was seen a few times. CDR3 size: 16 residues. Trimming at V came to 3 bases and at J to 7 bases, leaving 10 bases not matched to a gene. Germline V gene data show CDR1 as SGDLS and CDR2 as YYNGEE. Sequencing targeted expressed TCRB transcripts, as all isolated RNA had been reverse transcribed. Measured with immunoSEQ multiplex PCR; TCRdb has only the in-frame clones, and not every one. The repertoire consists of some 900,000 clones, with around a sixth occurring once and the leading ten covering 0.023%.

This TCR came from a woman aged 18-35 years in good health. The chain employs TRBV9 and TRBJ2-2; 9 bases fit TRBD2. Sequencing was carried out using naive CD4+ T cells from blood. DNA for the CDR3: TGTGCCAGCAGCGCCGTAAGAACTAGCGGGCACGGGGAGCTGTTTTTT. Its protein is CASSAVRTSGHGELFF. Using reference TRBV9 and TRBJ2-2 for the parts outside the CDR3, the full variable domain is DSGVTQTPKHLITATGQRVTLRCSPRSGDLSVYWYQQSLDQGLQFLIQYYNGEERAKGNILERFSAQQFPDLHSELNLSSLELGDSALYFCASSAVRTSGHGELFFGEGSRLTVL.